This TCR beta chain was retrieved from a study of blood T cells in healthy people across ages. Study results and limitations: TCR beta diversity per million T cells fell roughly linearly with age. A greater number of naive CD4+ cells and higher diversity distinguished long-lived donors from aged donors.

As for this clonotype: What it binds is not known.

Trimming cost V 3 bases and J 4 bases; bases outside gene matches: 6. Germline CDR1 DFQATT, CDR2 SNEGSKA (reference sequence). The CDR3 is 15 amino acids. Through a sample-barcoded 5' primer and a J-beta primer mix, a second PCR was run for about 6 to 12 cycles. TCRdb ran MiXCR on the 5' RACE reads and lists one entry per CDR3 protein. Among hundreds of thousands of distinct CDR3 sequences, roughly 26% were seen once, and the ten largest hold about 3%. Separately, the same data were catalogued under a study of T cells of mothers and their children.

The receptor's source is a boy between 5 and 17 years old in good health. The sequencing input was blood. The rearrangement uses TRBV20-1 and TRBJ2-3; 11 bases line up with TRBD1. CDR3: CSASGQGANADTQYF. CDR3 nucleotides: TGCAGTGCTAGTGGACAGGGGGCCAATGCAGATACGCAGTATTTT.